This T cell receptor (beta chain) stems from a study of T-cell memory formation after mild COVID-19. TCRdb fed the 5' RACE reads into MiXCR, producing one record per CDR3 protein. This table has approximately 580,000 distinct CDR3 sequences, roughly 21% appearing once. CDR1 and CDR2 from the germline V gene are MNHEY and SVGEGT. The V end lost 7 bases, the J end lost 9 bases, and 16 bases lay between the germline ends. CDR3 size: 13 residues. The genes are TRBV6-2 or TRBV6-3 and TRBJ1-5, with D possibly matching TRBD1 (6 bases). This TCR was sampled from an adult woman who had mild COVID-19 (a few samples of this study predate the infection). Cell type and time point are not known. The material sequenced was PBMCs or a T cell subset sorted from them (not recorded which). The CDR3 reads CASKQDSTGPQHF. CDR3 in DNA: TGTGCCAGCAAGCAGGACAGTACGGGGCCCCAGCATTTT.